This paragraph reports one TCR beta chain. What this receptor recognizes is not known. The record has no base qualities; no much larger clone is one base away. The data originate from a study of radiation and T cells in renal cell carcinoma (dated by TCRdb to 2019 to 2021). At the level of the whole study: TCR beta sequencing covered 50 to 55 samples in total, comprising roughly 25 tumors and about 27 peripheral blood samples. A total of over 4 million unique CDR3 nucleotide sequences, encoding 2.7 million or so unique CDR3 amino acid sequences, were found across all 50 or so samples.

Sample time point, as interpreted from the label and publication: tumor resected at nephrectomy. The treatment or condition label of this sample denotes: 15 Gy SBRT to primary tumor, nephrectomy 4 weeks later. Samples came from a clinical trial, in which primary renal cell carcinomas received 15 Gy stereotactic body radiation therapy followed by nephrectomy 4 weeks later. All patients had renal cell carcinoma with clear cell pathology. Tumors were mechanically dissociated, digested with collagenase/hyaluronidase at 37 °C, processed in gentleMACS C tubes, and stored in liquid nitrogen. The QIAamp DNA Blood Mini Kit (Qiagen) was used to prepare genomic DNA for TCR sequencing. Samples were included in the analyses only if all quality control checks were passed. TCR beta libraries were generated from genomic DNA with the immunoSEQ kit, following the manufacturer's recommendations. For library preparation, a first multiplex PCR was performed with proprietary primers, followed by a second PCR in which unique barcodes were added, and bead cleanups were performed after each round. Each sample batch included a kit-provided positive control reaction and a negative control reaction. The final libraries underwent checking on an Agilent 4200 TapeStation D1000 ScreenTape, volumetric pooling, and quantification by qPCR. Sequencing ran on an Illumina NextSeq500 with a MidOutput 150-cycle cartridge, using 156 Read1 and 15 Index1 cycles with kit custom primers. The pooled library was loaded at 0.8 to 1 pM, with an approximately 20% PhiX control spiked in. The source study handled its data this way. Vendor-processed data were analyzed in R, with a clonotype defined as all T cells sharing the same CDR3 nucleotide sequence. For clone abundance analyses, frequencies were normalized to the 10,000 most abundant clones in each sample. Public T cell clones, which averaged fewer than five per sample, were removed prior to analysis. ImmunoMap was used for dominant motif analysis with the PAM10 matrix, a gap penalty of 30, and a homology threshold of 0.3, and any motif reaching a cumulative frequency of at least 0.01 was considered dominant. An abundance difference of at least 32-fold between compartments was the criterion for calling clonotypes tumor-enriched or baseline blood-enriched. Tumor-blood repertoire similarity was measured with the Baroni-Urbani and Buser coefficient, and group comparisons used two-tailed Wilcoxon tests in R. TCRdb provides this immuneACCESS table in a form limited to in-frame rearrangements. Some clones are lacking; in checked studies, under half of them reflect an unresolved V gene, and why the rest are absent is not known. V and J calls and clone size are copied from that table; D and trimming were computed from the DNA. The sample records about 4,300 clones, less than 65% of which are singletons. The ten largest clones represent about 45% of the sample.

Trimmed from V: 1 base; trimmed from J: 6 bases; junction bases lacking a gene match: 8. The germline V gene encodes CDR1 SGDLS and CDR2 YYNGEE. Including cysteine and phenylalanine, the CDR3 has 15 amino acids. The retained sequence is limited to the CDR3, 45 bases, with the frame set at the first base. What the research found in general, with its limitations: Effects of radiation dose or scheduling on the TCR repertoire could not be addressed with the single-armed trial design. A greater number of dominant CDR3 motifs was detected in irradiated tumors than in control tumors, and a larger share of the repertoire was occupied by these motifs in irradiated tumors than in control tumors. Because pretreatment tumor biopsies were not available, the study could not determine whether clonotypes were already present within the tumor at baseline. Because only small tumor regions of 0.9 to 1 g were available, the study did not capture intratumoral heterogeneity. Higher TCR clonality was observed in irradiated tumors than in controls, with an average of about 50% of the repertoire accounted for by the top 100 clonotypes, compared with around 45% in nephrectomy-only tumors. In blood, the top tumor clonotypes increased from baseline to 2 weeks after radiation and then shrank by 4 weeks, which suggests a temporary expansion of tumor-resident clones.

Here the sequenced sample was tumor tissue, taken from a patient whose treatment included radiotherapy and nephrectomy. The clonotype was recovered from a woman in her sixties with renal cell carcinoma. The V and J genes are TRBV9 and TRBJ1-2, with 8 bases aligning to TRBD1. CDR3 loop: CASSVQGALRHGYTF. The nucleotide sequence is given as TGTGCCAGCAGCGTACAGGGGGCGCTTAGACATGGCTACACCTTC.